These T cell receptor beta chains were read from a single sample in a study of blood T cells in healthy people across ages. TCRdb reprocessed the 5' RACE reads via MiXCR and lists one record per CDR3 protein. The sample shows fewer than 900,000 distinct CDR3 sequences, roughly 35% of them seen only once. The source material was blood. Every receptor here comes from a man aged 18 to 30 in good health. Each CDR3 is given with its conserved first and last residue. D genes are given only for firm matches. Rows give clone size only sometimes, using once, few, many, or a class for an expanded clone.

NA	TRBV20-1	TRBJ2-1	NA	CSARGEGSYNEQFF	TGCAGTGCTAGAGGAGAAGGCTCCTACAATGAGCAGTTCTTC
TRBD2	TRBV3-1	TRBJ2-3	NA	CASSQSVLVSLSGVSTDTQYF	TGTGCCAGCAGCCAGTCAGTATTGGTCTCGTTAAGCGGGGTTAGCACAGATACGCAGTATTTT
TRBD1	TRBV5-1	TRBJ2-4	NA	CASSLGGQGIGNIQYF	TGCGCCAGCAGCTTGGGGGGACAGGGGATAGGAAACATTCAGTACTTC
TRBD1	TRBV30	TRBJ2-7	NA	CAWTGGSSYEQYF	TGTGCCTGGACAGGGGGAAGCTCCTACGAGCAGTACTTC
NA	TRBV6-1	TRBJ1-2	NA	CASSGMGGGYGYTF	TGTGCCAGCAGTGGGATGGGCGGTGGCTATGGCTACACCTTC
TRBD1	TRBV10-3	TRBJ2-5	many	CAISEDRVQETQYF	TGTGCCATCAGTGAAGACAGGGTCCAAGAGACCCAGTACTTC
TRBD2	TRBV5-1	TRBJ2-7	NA	CASSVREGSYEQYF	TGCGCCAGCAGCGTGCGGGAGGGATCCTACGAGCAGTACTTC
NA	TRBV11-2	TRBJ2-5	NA	CASSLIGGETQYF	TGTGCCAGCAGCTTAATAGGGGGAGAGACCCAGTACTTC
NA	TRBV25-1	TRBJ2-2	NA	CASTVGLTGELFF	TGTGCCAGCACGGTAGGCCTCACCGGGGAGCTGTTTTTT
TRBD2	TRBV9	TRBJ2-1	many	CASMGGNNEQFF	TGTGCCAGCATGGGAGGGAACAATGAGCAGTTCTTC
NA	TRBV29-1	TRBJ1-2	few	CSVVEGSYGYTF	TGCAGCGTTGTAGAGGGGAGCTATGGCTACACCTTC
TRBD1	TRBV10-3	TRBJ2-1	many	CAIRPDRGPDEQFF	TGTGCCATCAGACCGGACAGGGGGCCGGATGAGCAGTTCTTC
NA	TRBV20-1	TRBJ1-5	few	CSAQQGHNQPQHF	TGCAGTGCTCAACAGGGACACAATCAGCCCCAGCATTTT
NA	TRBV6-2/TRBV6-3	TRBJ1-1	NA	CASSYSTGMQVKGTEAFF	TGTGCCAGCAGTTACTCTACAGGGATGCAAGTAAAAGGCACTGAAGCTTTCTTT
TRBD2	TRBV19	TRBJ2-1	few	CASRTTSGGVLDEQFF	TGTGCCAGTAGAACGACTAGCGGGGGGGTTCTGGATGAGCAGTTCTTC
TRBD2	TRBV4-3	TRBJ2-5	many	CASSLVAGAQETQYF	TGCGCCAGCAGCCTCGTAGCGGGGGCCCAAGAGACCCAGTACTTC
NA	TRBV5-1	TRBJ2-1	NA	CASSLGQTEQFF	TGCGCCAGCAGCTTGGGACAGACTGAGCAGTTCTTC
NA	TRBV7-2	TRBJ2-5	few	CASSAPGSRETQYF	TGTGCCAGCAGCGCCCCGGGGAGTCGAGAGACCCAGTACTTC
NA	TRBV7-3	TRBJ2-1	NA	CASSWDSNSHNEQFF	TGTGCCAGCAGTTGGGACTCAAACTCCCACAATGAGCAGTTCTTC
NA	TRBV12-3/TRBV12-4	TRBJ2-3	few	CASRYTTAPDTQYF	TGTGCCAGCAGATATACCACCGCCCCGGATACGCAGTATTTT
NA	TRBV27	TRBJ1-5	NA	CASSAGRRQPQHF	TGTGCCAGCAGTGCGGGGCGGAGGCAGCCCCAGCATTTT
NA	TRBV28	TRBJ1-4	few	CASSLVQNEKLFF	TGTGCCAGCAGTTTAGTACAGAATGAAAAACTGTTTTTT
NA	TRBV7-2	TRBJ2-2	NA	CASSFLPYGKDRRKAGELFF	TGTGCCAGCAGCTTTCTGCCTTATGGGAAGGACAGAAGAAAGGCCGGGGAGCTGTTTTTT
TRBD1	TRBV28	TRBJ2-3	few	CASSPGTGGRRDTQYF	TGTGCCAGCAGTCCCGGGACAGGGGGCCGTAGAGATACGCAGTATTTT
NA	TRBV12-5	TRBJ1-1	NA	CASGLVRTGSKSNTEAFF	TGTGCTAGTGGTTTGGTAAGGACGGGTTCAAAATCGAACACTGAAGCTTTCTTT
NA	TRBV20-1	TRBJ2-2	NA	CSAPDWNTGELFF	TGCAGTGCCCCGGACTGGAACACCGGGGAGCTGTTTTTT
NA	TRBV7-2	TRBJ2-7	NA	CASSWGRDEQYF	TGTGCCAGCAGCTGGGGCAGGGACGAGCAGTACTTC